The 29 T cell receptor beta chains below come from one sample, sequenced in a study of shared clonotypes between healthy human individuals. Naive CD8 isolation took CD45RO-negative cells positively selected for CCR7 and excluded terminally differentiated effector memory CD45RA+ cells. TCRdb's copy holds only in-frame clones and misses some; the assay was immunoSEQ multiplex PCR. The sample includes around 2,000,000 clones, just over 90% of them seen just once. The source material was naive CD8+ T cells from PBMCs. The receptors come from a man aged 18 to 29 in good health. Some clones in this sample may be carry-over from other donors' samples.

V is TRBV28 and J is TRBJ2-3; D uncertain. The germline V gene encodes CDR1 MDHEN and CDR2 SYDVKM. The CDR3 is 18 amino acids. The V gene lost 5 bases and the J gene lost 0 bases, with 21 bases spanning the gap. CDR3 sequence (DNA): TGTGCCAGCAGTAAGAGGTCCTCCAGGATCTCTAGCACAGATACGCAGTATTTT. Protein sequence: CASSKRSSRISSTDTQYF. The entire variable domain, with the rest obtained from reference TRBV28 and TRBJ2-3, is as follows: DVKVTQSSRYLVKRTGEKVFLECVQDMDHENMFWYRQDPGLGLRLIYFSYDVKMKEKGDIPEGYSVSREKKERFSLILESASTNQTSMYLCASSKRSSRISSTDTQYFGPGTRLTVL.

To note about this clone: Other DNA variants within this sample encode the same CDR3. The chain is built from TRBV5-6 and TRBJ2-7; D gene uncertain. The CDR3 has 11 amino acids. From germline, CDR1 is SGHDT and CDR2 YYEEEE. Deletions cut 2 bases from V and 4 bases from J, with 4 bases between. CDR3 DNA sequence: TGTGCCAGCAGCTTCTCATACGAGCAGTACTTC. Encoded protein: CASSFSYEQYF.

This rearrangement joins TRBV4-1 to TRBJ1-1, with D tentatively TRBD1 (5 bases). Germline values: CDR1 MGHRA, CDR2 YSYEKL. Trimming pared 0 bases from V and 1 base from J, leaving 9 bases between. This CDR3 is 15 amino acids long. The CDR3 bases are TGCGCCAGCAGCCAAGAAGACAGACAGAACACTGAAGCTTTCTTT. It encodes CASSQEDRQNTEAFF.

The J gene is TRBJ1-2, the V gene TRBV7-2, with 10 bases lining up with TRBD1. With 5 bases clipped from V and 2 bases from J, the junction kept 5 bases outside the gene matches. The CDR3 spans 15 residues. Germline V CDR1 and CDR2: SGHTA, FQGNSA. For the CDR3, the DNA is TGTGCCAGCAGCCCCGGGACAGGGGCCAACTATGGCTACACCTTC. This gives the protein CASSPGTGANYGYTF.

This chain connects TRBV19 to TRBJ2-1; no firm D call. The CDR3 loop spans 13 amino acids. Trimming cost V 5 bases and J 3 bases, with 8 bases left between them. CDR1 and CDR2 (germline): LNHDA, SQIVND (reference sequence). CDR3 protein: CASSSHDYNEQFF. CDR3 DNA sequence: TGTGCCAGTAGTTCCCATGACTACAATGAGCAGTTCTTC.

The chain recombines TRBV7-9 with TRBJ2-7, with 7 bases fitting TRBD1. The V gene end was trimmed by 1 base and the J gene end by 2 bases; junction bases not matched to a gene: 2. The CDR3 extends over 14 amino acids. Germline V gives CDR1 SEHNR, CDR2 FQNEAQ (reference sequence). The CDR3 here is CASSLEGATYEQYF. The CDR3, as DNA: TGTGCCAGCAGCTTAGAGGGGGCCACCTACGAGCAGTACTTC. Full variable domain (missing parts from reference TRBV7-9 and TRBJ2-7): DTGVSQNPRHKITKRGQNVTFRCDPISEHNRLYWYRQTLGQGPEFLTYFQNEAQLEKSRLLSDRFSAERPKGSFSTLEIQRTEQGDSAMYLCASSLEGATYEQYFGPGTRLTVT.

The rearrangement joins TRBV5-5 to TRBJ1-1, with 7 bases aligning to TRBD1. Germline values: CDR1 SGHKS, CDR2 YYEKEE (reference sequence). The CDR3 covers 16 residues. Germline trimming cut 4 bases from V and 0 bases from J; bases unmatched to any gene: 9. CDR3 DNA: TGTGCCAGCAGCATTAGACAGGGAGAAATGAACACTGAAGCTTTCTTT. It is translated as CASSIRQGEMNTEAFF.

This clone came up once. CDR3 sequence (DNA): TGTGCCAGCAGTGGGATGGGCACAGATACGCAGTATTTT. Protein: CASSGMGTDTQYF. V usage is TRBV11-2 and J usage is TRBJ2-3; D is ambiguous. The CDR3 runs 13 residues. V was clipped by 6 bases and J by 1 base, with 8 bases between them. CDR1 and CDR2 (germline): SGHAT, FQNNGV.

The rearrangement joins TRBV9 to TRBJ1-1; 7 positions match TRBD1. CDR1 SGDLS and CDR2 YYNGEE come from the germline V gene. With 4 bases clipped from V and 5 bases from J, the junction kept 11 bases outside the gene matches. The CDR3 contains 15 residues. In DNA, the CDR3 is TGTGCCAGCAGCCTCATCGGCAGGGGGTGGACTGAAGCTTTCTTT. It is translated as CASSLIGRGWTEAFF.

The rearrangement uses TRBV2 and TRBJ1-1; D perhaps matches TRBD1 (6 bases). The V gene lost 2 bases and the J gene lost 1 base, with 11 bases spanning the gap. This CDR3 spans 15 amino acids. CDR1 is SNHLY, CDR2 FYNNEI, per germline. The chain's CDR3 is CASSEWRGRNTEAFF. The CDR3 region has the DNA TGTGCCAGCAGTGAATGGCGGGGGCGGAACACTGAAGCTTTCTTT.

The chain links TRBV6-1 to TRBJ2-7; D perhaps matches TRBD1 (6 bases). Germline-derived CDR1 and CDR2 are MNHNS and SASEGT. V lost 3 bases and J 3 bases, leaving 12 bases between the germline ends. The CDR3 loop spans 14 amino acids. CDR3 sequence: CASSDDRFYYEQYF. The CDR3 DNA sequence: TGTGCCAGCAGTGATGACAGGTTTTACTACGAGCAGTACTTC.

V is TRBV15 and J is TRBJ1-3; D gene unclear. Trimming left V 5 bases short and J 0 bases short, with 8 bases between. Germline CDR1 is LNHNV and CDR2 is YYDKDF (reference sequence). The CDR3 runs 14 residues. CDR3 nucleotide sequence: TGTGCCACCAGCGATAGGACCTCTGGAAACACCATATATTTT. Protein sequence: CATSDRTSGNTIYF.

The chain has TRBV28 and TRBJ2-1; 9 bases align to TRBD1. This CDR3 comprises 16 residues. The trim removed 3 bases at V and 6 bases at J, leaving 9 bases unmatched. Germline V gives CDR1 MDHEN, CDR2 SYDVKM. The CDR3 protein is CASSFGIEDRGNEQFF. As DNA, the CDR3 is TGTGCCAGCAGTTTTGGGATTGAGGACAGGGGCAATGAGCAGTTCTTC. Full variable domain (outside the CDR3, taken from reference TRBV28 and TRBJ2-1): DVKVTQSSRYLVKRTGEKVFLECVQDMDHENMFWYRQDPGLGLRLIYFSYDVKMKEKGDIPEGYSVSREKKERFSLILESASTNQTSMYLCASSFGIEDRGNEQFFGPGTRLTVL.

The table lists this clone with a few counts. V is TRBV10-3 and J is TRBJ2-7, with 10 bases aligning to TRBD2. Germline V CDR1 and CDR2: ENHRY, SYGVKD. V lost 4 bases and J lost 0; bases outside the gene matches: 6. The CDR3 spans 16 residues. The CDR3 DNA follows: TGTGCCATCAGTGCCTTAGCGGGAGGTAACTCCTACGAGCAGTACTTC. Residues: CAISALAGGNSYEQYF.

On this clone: This sample also contains other DNA sequences that code for the same CDR3. The chain links TRBV27 to TRBJ2-3; no clear D. V dropped 3 bases and J dropped 2 bases, with 9 bases sitting between them. There are 14 residues in the CDR3. From germline, CDR1 is MNHEY and CDR2 SMNVEV (reference sequence). The CDR3, as DNA: TGTGCCAGCAGTTTGTTCGGAACCACAGATACGCAGTATTTT. Encoded protein: CASSLFGTTDTQYF.

The rearrangement links TRBV4-1 to TRBJ1-1, with 7 nucleotides matching TRBD1. V was pared by 0 bases and J by 4 bases, with 5 bases of the junction left unmatched. CDR3 length equals 15 residues. The germline V gene has CDR1 MGHRA and CDR2 YSYEKL. In nucleotides, the CDR3 is TGCGCCAGCAGCCAAGACAGGGGGGATGGCACTGAAGCTTTCTTT. It encodes CASSQDRGDGTEAFF.

The rearrangement links TRBV28 to TRBJ2-7; the D gene is possibly TRBD1 (6 bases). Germline V lookup: CDR1 MDHEN, CDR2 SYDVKM. The CDR3 covers 16 residues. V was cut by 6 bases and J by 3 bases, with 21 bases left in between. CDR3 nucleotides: TGTGCCAGCAGAACTTTAGCTCAGGGGTTTTTCTACGAGCAGTACTTC. Its translation: CASRTLAQGFFYEQYF.

The rearrangement joins TRBV6-6 to TRBJ2-1; perhaps D is TRBD1 or TRBD2 (5 bases each). The CDR3 length is 14 residues. CDR1 and CDR2 (germline): MNHNY, SVGAGI (reference sequence). Trimming took 7 bases from V and 8 from J, leaving 18 bases between them. The CDR3 DNA reads TGTGCCAGCAACCCCCGGGGCATCACCCATGAGCAGTTCTTC. This encodes CASNPRGITHEQFF.

This sequence joins TRBV9 and TRBJ2-7; 11 nucleotides agree with TRBD2. Trimming took 2 bases from V and 3 from J; bases not matched to a gene: 7. CDR3 length: 16 residues. Per germline, CDR1 SGDLS and CDR2 YYNGEE. CDR3 sequence reads: CASSVAGTSGFYEQYF. CDR3 bases: TGTGCCAGCAGCGTGGCCGGGACTAGCGGTTTCTACGAGCAGTACTTC.

This chain links TRBV7-9 with TRBJ1-2; D unresolved. Germline CDR1 reads SEHNR; CDR2 reads FQNEAQ (reference sequence). The CDR3 is 15 amino acids. Trimming stripped 5 bases from V and 8 bases from J, with 21 bases between. The CDR3 DNA reads as TGTGCCAGCAGCCCCGCAACCGGCCGGTTGGGGGGCTACACCTTC. This gives the protein CASSPATGRLGGYTF.

The rearrangement uses TRBV14 and TRBJ2-7; D not resolved. The V and J ends lost 3 bases and 3 bases respectively, with 3 bases between them. Germline V gives CDR1 SGHDN, CDR2 FVKESK. CDR3 length: 11 residues. The CDR3: CASSHFYEQYF. CDR3 DNA sequence: TGTGCCAGCAGCCACTTCTACGAGCAGTACTTC. Using reference TRBV14 and TRBJ2-7 for the parts outside the CDR3, the full variable domain is EAGVTQFPSHSVIEKGQTVTLRCDPISGHDNLYWYRRVMGKEIKFLLHFVKESKQDESGMPNNRFLAERTGGTYSTLKVQPAELEDSGVYFCASSHFYEQYFGPGTRLTVT.

The chain combines TRBV4-1 with TRBJ2-1, with 9 nucleotides matching TRBD2. The germline V gene encodes CDR1 MGHRA and CDR2 YSYEKL. With V trimmed by 2 bases and J by 6 bases, 8 bases remained unmatched. This CDR3 is 16 amino acids long. Written as DNA, the CDR3 is TGCGCCAGCAGCCAATACTCGGGACTAGCCAGCAATGAGCAGTTCTTC. Residues: CASSQYSGLASNEQFF.

The rearrangement links TRBV6-1 to TRBJ2-3, with D perhaps TRBD2 (6 bases). This CDR3 is built from 15 residues. Germline CDR1 is MNHNS and CDR2 is SASEGT. Trimming took off 4 bases at V and 6 bases at J, with 17 bases between the two ends. The CDR3 DNA is TGTGCCAGCAGTGCACCAGCGGGCCGGGGGGATACGCAGTATTTT. Translating it yields CASSAPAGRGDTQYF.

The rearrangement links TRBV19 to TRBJ2-1; the D gene is possibly TRBD2 (6 bases). Trimming removed 3 bases from V and 8 bases from J, with 14 bases in between. Germline loops: CDR1 LNHDA, CDR2 SQIVND (reference sequence). There are 14 residues in the CDR3. The CDR3 region has the DNA TGTGCCAGTAGTATTTTCGGACTAAGCGATGAGCAGTTCTTC. This sequence encodes CASSIFGLSDEQFF.

J is TRBJ2-7 and V is TRBV5-6; either TRBD1 or TRBD2 may supply D (5 bases each). The germline V gene has CDR1 SGHDT and CDR2 YYEEEE. V was trimmed by 2 bases and J by 4 bases, leaving 16 bases between them. This CDR3 is built from 15 residues. The CDR3 bases are TGTGCCAGCAGCTTAGGTGGGACGGCCATGTACGAGCAGTACTTC. This encodes CASSLGGTAMYEQYF.

The chain combines TRBV29-1 with TRBJ2-5; D not certain. With 7 bases removed from V and 2 bases from J, the gap between germline ends came to 11 bases. The CDR3 extends over 12 amino acids. Germline V CDR1 and CDR2: SQVTM, ANQGSEA. In DNA form, the CDR3 reads TGCAGCGCCCGAACAGATCAAGAGACCCAGTACTTC. Amino acids: CSARTDQETQYF.

This rearrangement joins TRBV6-1 to TRBJ2-3, with 9 bases aligning to TRBD1. There are 19 residues in the CDR3. V lost 3 bases, J lost 0 bases, and 13 bases stayed unmatched. In germline, CDR1 is MNHNS, CDR2 SASEGT. CDR3 coding DNA: TGTGCCAGCAGTGAGCGTGACAGGGGGTTCTCCTCTAGCACAGATACGCAGTATTTT. Its protein product is CASSERDRGFSSSTDTQYF.

This sequence joins TRBV7-9 and TRBJ2-3; tentative D call: TRBD2 (6 bases). With 5 bases removed from V and 0 bases from J, the gap between germline ends came to 12 bases. This CDR3 is built from 15 residues. Germline V lookup: CDR1 SEHNR, CDR2 FQNEAQ (reference sequence). The CDR3: CASSPSGSSTDTQYF. The CDR3 DNA is TGTGCCAGCAGCCCCAGCGGGTCTAGCACAGATACGCAGTATTTT.

The chain has TRBV15 and TRBJ2-7, with a possible D match to TRBD1 (5 bases). From germline, CDR1 is LNHNV and CDR2 YYDKDF (reference sequence). CDR3 size: 15 residues. The V end was cut by 3 bases, the J end by 3 bases, with 15 bases between. The CDR3, as DNA: TGTGCCACCAGCAGCAACACTTGGGGCGGCTACGAGCAGTACTTC. It yields the protein CATSSNTWGGYEQYF.